The 15 T cell receptor beta chains given below trace back to one sample, sequenced in a study of blood T cell repertoires in COVID-19. Only in-frame clones appear in the TCRdb table, and some are missing; sequencing was by immunoSEQ multiplex PCR. The repertoire has roughly 100,000 clones, roughly 86% of them found once; the top ten carry approximately 18%. The sequencing sample was made of peripheral blood. These receptors were collected from a human donor in a cohort sampled during active COVID-19.

The chain combines TRBV5-1 with TRBJ1-5, with TRBD1 matching over 11 bases. The CDR3 has 15 amino acids. V lost 3 bases and J lost 6; bases outside the gene matches: 5. The germline CDR1 and CDR2 sequences are SGHRS and YFSETQ. DNA for the CDR3: TGCGCCAGCAGCTCGGGACAGGGGGGAGCTCAGCCCCAGCATTTT. Translated, it gives CASSSGQGGAQPQHF.

The chain combines TRBV27 with TRBJ1-6, with D perhaps matching TRBD1 (6 bases). Germline values: CDR1 MNHEY, CDR2 SMNVEV (reference sequence). Trimming pared 5 bases from V and 5 bases from J, leaving 16 bases between. This CDR3 has 16 residues. The CDR3 is CASSPRTERHNSPLHF. CDR3 bases: TGTGCCAGCAGTCCCCGGACAGAGAGACATAATTCACCCCTCCACTTT.

The rearrangement links TRBV19 to TRBJ2-6, with no clear D. CDR3 length equals 15 residues. Germline lookup yields CDR1 LNHDA and CDR2 SQIVND (reference sequence). V was trimmed by 2 bases and J by 2 bases, leaving 7 bases between them. The CDR3 sequence is CASSIHEAGANVLTF. As DNA, the CDR3 is TGTGCCAGTAGTATACATGAGGCTGGGGCCAACGTCCTGACTTTC.

J is TRBJ2-3 and V is TRBV4-1; 11 bases align to TRBD2. V lost 3 bases to trimming and J lost 3 bases; unmatched junction nucleotides: 5. Germline V gives CDR1 MGHRA, CDR2 YSYEKL. This CDR3 has 16 amino acids. The CDR3 DNA sequence: TGCGCCAGCAGCCAGTCCGGGACTAGCGGTACAGATACGCAGTATTTT. Its translation is CASSQSGTSGTDTQYF.

This clone showed up just once. The chain recombines TRBV7-3 with TRBJ2-6; D not certain. V lost 5 bases to trimming and J lost 1 base, with 6 bases between them. The CDR3 is 14 amino acids. Germline values: CDR1 SGHTA, CDR2 FQGTGA. Here the CDR3 reads CASSLKSGANVLTF. The DNA for the CDR3 is TGTGCCAGCAGCCTTAAATCTGGGGCCAACGTCCTGACTTTC.

The CDR3 DNA reads TGTGCCAGCAGCATCCAGGGGAAAACCTATGGCTACACCTTC. As protein: CASSIQGKTYGYTF. V usage is TRBV7-8 and J usage is TRBJ1-2; tentative D call: TRBD1 (6 bases). CDR3 size: 14 residues. The germline gives CDR1 SGHVS, CDR2 FQNEAQ. Trimming cost V 5 bases and J 4 bases, with 14 bases left between them. The full variable domain, completed using reference TRBV7-8 and TRBJ1-2, is GAGVSQSPRYKVAKRGQDVALRCDPISGHVSLFWYQQALGQGPEFLTYFQNEAQLDKSGLPSDRFFAERPEGSVSTLKIQRTQQEDSAVYLCASSIQGKTYGYTFGSGTRLTVV.

The chain carries TRBV2 and TRBJ2-5, with 7 nucleotides matching TRBD1. The CDR3 has 19 amino acids. After removal of 8 bases from V and 3 bases from J, the junction contained 24 bases not matched to a gene. The V gene's germline CDR1 is SNHLY and CDR2 FYNNEI. The CDR3 bases are TGTGCCAGCCGCCAGGACCCATCTGAGGGGGCCCTAAGAAAAGAGACCCAGTACTTC. This sequence encodes CASRQDPSEGALRKETQYF. Filled out from reference TRBV2 and TRBJ2-5, the complete variable domain reads EPEVTQTPSHQVTQMGQEVILRCVPISNHLYFYWYRQILGQKVEFLVSFYNNEISEKSEIFDDQFSVERPDGSNFTLKIRSTKLEDSAMYFCASRQDPSEGALRKETQYFGPGTRLLVL.

This chain uses TRBV19 with TRBJ2-1, with 7 bases identical to TRBD2. The V gene's germline CDR1 is LNHDA and CDR2 SQIVND (reference sequence). The CDR3 is made up of 17 amino acids. V shed 1 base, J shed 1 base, and the junction held 7 bases outside the gene matches. The CDR3 spells CASSIGLSGASYNEQFF. The CDR3 DNA sequence: TGTGCCAGTAGTATAGGATTGAGCGGGGCGTCCTACAATGAGCAGTTCTTC. Filled out from reference TRBV19 and TRBJ2-1, the complete variable domain reads DGGITQSPKYLFRKEGQNVTLSCEQNLNHDAMYWYRQDPGQGLRLIYYSQIVNDFQKGDIAEGYSVSREKKESFPLTVTSAQKNPTAFYLCASSIGLSGASYNEQFFGPGTRLTVL.

The J gene is TRBJ2-3, the V gene TRBV9, with 10 bases lining up with TRBD2. V lost 6 bases and J lost 4; bases outside the gene matches: 5. Germline CDR1 reads SGDLS; CDR2 reads YYNGEE. The CDR3 has 14 amino acids. CDR3 region: CASTGTSVADTQYF. For the CDR3, the DNA is TGTGCCAGCACCGGGACTAGCGTGGCAGATACGCAGTATTTT.

This chain joins TRBV4-1 and TRBJ1-6, with 8 bases lining up with TRBD1. The CDR3 contains 15 residues. V was pared by 1 base and J by 10 bases, with 6 bases of the junction left unmatched. From germline, CDR1 is MGHRA and CDR2 YSYEKL. CDR3 protein: CASSQVVDRASPLHF. CDR3 nucleotide sequence: TGCGCCAGCAGCCAAGTGGTGGACAGGGCCTCACCCCTCCACTTT.

The chain has TRBV5-5 and TRBJ1-4; D gene uncertain. The germline V and J ends were trimmed by 5 bases and 5 bases, with 13 bases remaining between them. The germline V gene encodes CDR1 SGHKS and CDR2 YYEKEE (reference sequence). This CDR3 has 14 amino acids. In DNA form, the CDR3 reads TGTGCCAGCAGTCCGGCCCCGGGAAATGAAAAACTGTTTTTT. It specifies CASSPAPGNEKLFF.

This chain joins TRBV9 and TRBJ1-1; TRBD1 is a possible D gene (5 bases). V dropped 4 bases and J dropped 6 bases, with 16 bases sitting between them. Germline loops: CDR1 SGDLS, CDR2 YYNGEE. CDR3 length: 14 amino acids. CDR3: CASSPRLAGAEAFF. The CDR3 DNA reads as TGTGCCAGCAGCCCCCGGCTCGCGGGGGCTGAAGCTTTCTTT.

This clone was counted a single time. The V and J genes are TRBV7-3 and TRBJ2-1, with TRBD2 matching over 11 bases. The CDR3 is made up of 15 amino acids. Germline trimming cut 5 bases from V and 7 bases from J; bases unmatched to any gene: 7. The germline CDR1 and CDR2 sequences are SGHTA and FQGTGA. The CDR3 DNA reads TGTGCCAGCAGCCCCCTAGCGGGGGGATTTAATGAGCAGTTCTTC. Translating gives CASSPLAGGFNEQFF.

V is TRBV4-2 and J is TRBJ1-2; D ambiguous. V lost 2 bases and J lost 2, with 6 bases in between. This CDR3 is 13 amino acids long. From germline, CDR1 is LGHNA and CDR2 YNFKEQ. The CDR3 protein is CASSQMQNYGYTF. CDR3 DNA sequence: TGTGCCAGCAGCCAAATGCAGAACTATGGCTACACCTTC.

The chain uses TRBV27 and TRBJ1-5; TRBD1 agrees at 8 bases. The CDR3 is 19 amino acids. CDR1 is MNHEY and CDR2 is SMNVEV in the germline V gene (reference sequence). Trimming removed 3 bases from V and 2 bases from J; junction bases left unmatched: 15. CDR3 sequence reads: CASSFPGQGTLSGNQPQHF. The CDR3 region has the DNA TGTGCCAGCAGTTTCCCTGGACAGGGAACCTTGAGTGGCAATCAGCCCCAGCATTTT.